This T cell receptor (beta chain) comes out of a study of cytomegalovirus exposure and HLA in healthy donors. Overall study: In a later analysis, the 110 or so validation repertoires were reported to have used the same platform as the roughly 670 first-cohort repertoires.

Germline V gene lookup returns CDR1 MGHRA and CDR2 YSYEKL. This CDR3 spans 15 amino acids. V shed 4 bases and J shed 1 base, with 13 bases lying between them. Here immunoSEQ multiplex PCR was the method, and the copy in TCRdb shows in-frame clones only, minus some. In the table there are about 160,000 clones, more than 75% of which are singletons. The rearrangement joins TRBV4-1 to TRBJ1-1, with D possibly TRBD1 on 5 matching bases. The specimen was PBMCs. The TCR sequence derives from a man in his late teens or twenties in good health and CMV-seronegative. Written as DNA, the CDR3 is TGCGCCAGCAGCCCGGGGGTACAGTGGAACACTGAAGCTTTCTTT. It yields the protein CASSPGVQWNTEAFF.